A selection of T cell receptor beta chains follows, all from one sample in a study of human T cells and chemical hapten exposure. Via MiXCR, TCRdb re-called the RACE reads, giving one row per CDR3 protein. The repertoire consists of more than 300,000 distinct CDR3 sequences, with 4.5% to 7% occurring once and the leading ten covering less than 9%. The sample in question was whole blood, obtained in connection with sensitization to the hapten diphenylcyclopropenone (DPC). Every receptor here comes from a woman aged 18-29 years with alopecia areata. Some clones in this sample may be carry-over from other donors' samples. The CDR3 runs from the conserved cysteine through the conserved F or W. A D gene is named only where the DNA matches it firmly. Clone sizes are given selectively: once, few, many, or a class where the clone is expanded.

TRBJ2-3	.	TRBV5-6	.	TGTGCCAGCAGCTTGGCGCCGCTAGCAGGCACAGATACGCAGTATTTT	CASSLAPLAGTDTQYF
TRBJ2-4	.	TRBV28	.	TGTGCCAGCAGTTTCCTGGGCCCGGCCAAAAACATTCAGTACTTC	CASSFLGPAKNIQYF
TRBJ1-4	few	TRBV6-2/TRBV6-3	.	TGTGCCAGCAGTTACGATGAGGTTGCAGTGAGCCATGCAACTAATGAAAAACTGTTTTTT	CASSYDEVAVSHATNEKLFF
TRBJ2-5	many	TRBV13	TRBD1	TGTGCCAGCAGCCTACGGACAGGCCAAGAGACCCAGTACTTC	CASSLRTGQETQYF
TRBJ1-1	few	TRBV5-1	.	TGCGCCAGCAGCTTGCCGGACGCCCAAGAAGCTTTCTTT	CASSLPDAQEAFF
TRBJ2-1	many	TRBV28	.	TGTGCCAGCAGTTTTATAGGTAGGAGGTTCCGGGCCTTAGGGGATGAGCAGTTCTTC	CASSFIGRRFRALGDEQFF
TRBJ2-2	many	TRBV4-1	.	TGCGCCAGCAGCCAGAACGACGGGACTTACACCGGGGAGCTGTTTTTT	CASSQNDGTYTGELFF
TRBJ1-5	many	TRBV7-2	.	TGTGCCAGCAGCTACGATGGGGGTCAGCCCCAGCATTTT	CASSYDGGQPQHF
TRBJ2-7	many	TRBV20-1	.	TGCAGTGCCCTCGACAGCCCGGTGTACGAGCAGTACTTC	CSALDSPVYEQYF
TRBJ2-2	few	TRBV12-3/TRBV12-4	.	TGTGCCAGCAGTTTCCAGGGTTTCACCGGGGAGCTGTTTTTT	CASSFQGFTGELFF
TRBJ2-1	many	TRBV7-8	.	TGTGCCAGCAGCTTATCCTGGAGCGTAGAGGCGTTCTTC	CASSLSWSVEAFF
TRBJ2-5	few	TRBV6-5	.	TGTGCCAGCAGTTCCCGGGGGGCCCAAGAGACCCAGTACTTC	CASSSRGAQETQYF
TRBJ2-3	few	TRBV5-8	TRBD2	TGTGCCAGCAGCTTGGAAAGCGGGGGGGCAACAGATACGCAGTATTTT	CASSLESGGATDTQYF
TRBJ2-3	.	TRBV5-1	.	TGCGCCAGCAGCTTGTTTACAGACACAGATACGCAGTATTTT	CASSLFTDTDTQYF
TRBJ2-7	many	TRBV28	.	TGTGCCAGCACAGTCGGACAGTTTCCTCTCGAGCAGTACTTC	CASTVGQFPLEQYF
TRBJ1-1	many	TRBV5-6	.	TGTGCCAGCAGCAGGGCCATCGTGAACACTGAAGCTTTCTTT	CASSRAIVNTEAFF
TRBJ2-7	few	TRBV6-1	TRBD1	TGTGCCAGCAGCCCAAGGAGACAGGGGAACGAGCAGTACTTC	CASSPRRQGNEQYF
TRBJ2-7	.	TRBV6-5	TRBD1	TGTGCCAGCAGTTACGATGGGACAGGGAGGAGCGAGCAGTACTTC	CASSYDGTGRSEQYF
TRBJ2-7	.	TRBV4-1	.	TGCGCCAGCAGCCAGACACCCAGGGGGGGGGCCTACGAGCAGTACTTC	CASSQTPRGGAYEQYF
TRBJ1-5	many	TRBV2	TRBD1	TGTGCCAGCTCCGAAGTCTGGGGGACAGCCAATCAGCCCCAGCATTTT	CASSEVWGTANQPQHF
TRBJ1-3	.	TRBV6-6	.	TGTGCCAGCAGTCCACAGGACCAGTCTGGAAACACCATATATTTT	CASSPQDQSGNTIYF
TRBJ1-4	few	TRBV10-3	TRBD1	TGTGCCATCAGCTCGGACAGGGCTCCTAATGAAAAACTGTTTTTT	CAISSDRAPNEKLFF
TRBJ2-7	many	TRBV7-3	.	TGTGCCAGCAGCTTCGCAGAGAACTACGAGCAGTACTTC	CASSFAENYEQYF
TRBJ2-7	few	TRBV7-9	TRBD2	TGTGCCAGCAGCTCGCTTCATTCGACTAGCGGGGGCTACGAGCAGTACTTC	CASSSLHSTSGGYEQYF
TRBJ2-6	few	TRBV14	.	TGTGCCAGCAGCCAAACCTGGGACACTACTTACAAAGGGCTCTCTGGGGCCAACGTCCTGACTTTC	CASSQTWDTTYKGLSGANVLTF
TRBJ2-7	few	TRBV6-2/TRBV6-3	TRBD1	TGTGCCAGCAGTTACCCGGGGACGGACCAGGGGGACTACGAGCAGTACTTC	CASSYPGTDQGDYEQYF
TRBJ2-7	few	TRBV5-4	.	TGTGCCAGCACCTCCGGGTTCGGAACCGAGCAGTACTTC	CASTSGFGTEQYF
TRBJ2-7	few	TRBV28	.	TGTGCCAGCAGTTTTAGGCCCTCCGTGCCCTTAGACTCCTACGAGCAGTACTTC	CASSFRPSVPLDSYEQYF
TRBJ1-2	many	TRBV12-3/TRBV12-4	.	TGTGCCAGCAGTTTCCGTAGGGTTACCCCATACTATGGCTACACCTTC	CASSFRRVTPYYGYTF
TRBJ1-6	many	TRBV11-2	.	TGTGCCAGCAGCTTCACCAGGGATAGTTCACCCCTCCACTTT	CASSFTRDSSPLHF
TRBJ1-5	many	TRBV7-8	TRBD1	TGTGCCAGCAGCTTAGCCATCGGGACAGGTCTCAATCAGCCCCAGCATTTT	CASSLAIGTGLNQPQHF
TRBJ1-6	many	TRBV5-5	.	TGTGCCAGCAGCTTGGGCCGAGAGAATAATTCACCCCTCCACTTT	CASSLGRENNSPLHF
TRBJ2-7	few	TRBV4-1	TRBD1	TGCGCCAGCAGCCAAGTTCCCGGACAGGGTGCCTACGAGCAGTACTTC	CASSQVPGQGAYEQYF
TRBJ2-1	few	TRBV5-1	TRBD1	TGCGCCAGCACCCTGGACAGGGGGGAGAATGAGCAGTTCTTC	CASTLDRGENEQFF
TRBJ2-3	many	TRBV5-6	.	TGTGCCAGCAGCTCCGCTTTGGCCTTCGAGCCCACAGATACGCAGTATTTT	CASSSALAFEPTDTQYF
TRBJ1-2	many	TRBV7-2	TRBD1	TGTGCCAGCAGCTTCCAGGGGGCCGGGAGTGGCTACACCTTC	CASSFQGAGSGYTF
TRBJ2-5	many	TRBV10-3	.	TGTGCCATCAGTGACGGTGAAAGGGACCAAGAGACCCAGTACTTC	CAISDGERDQETQYF
TRBJ1-1	many	TRBV2	.	TGTGCCAGCAGTGCCGAAGAGAACACTGAAGCTTTCTTT	CASSAEENTEAFF
TRBJ2-7	.	TRBV28	.	TGTGCCAGCAGTTTGGGGGGAGGAGCCTACGAGCAGTACTTC	CASSLGGGAYEQYF
TRBJ1-1	.	TRBV5-4	.	TGTGCCAGCAGCTTGCCGTGGGACACTGAAGCTTTCTTT	CASSLPWDTEAFF
TRBJ2-3	few	TRBV7-2	TRBD1	TGTGCCAGCAGCTTAGAAGGGGGCCAGGATACGCAGTATTTT	CASSLEGGQDTQYF
TRBJ2-7	.	TRBV6-6	.	TGTGCCAGCATGGGGGCAACTATCTCCTACGAGCAGTACTTC	CASMGATISYEQYF
TRBJ2-2	few	TRBV6-5	.	TGTGCCAGCAGTTACGATTACGTTACCGGGGAGCTGTTTTTT	CASSYDYVTGELFF
TRBJ1-4	once	TRBV13	.	TGTGCCAGCACCCTCGGGGATGAAAAACTGTTTTTT	CASTLGDEKLFF
TRBJ1-1	few	TRBV29-1	.	TGCAGCGTCCGGGACACCCTGAACACTGAAGCTTTCTTT	CSVRDTLNTEAFF